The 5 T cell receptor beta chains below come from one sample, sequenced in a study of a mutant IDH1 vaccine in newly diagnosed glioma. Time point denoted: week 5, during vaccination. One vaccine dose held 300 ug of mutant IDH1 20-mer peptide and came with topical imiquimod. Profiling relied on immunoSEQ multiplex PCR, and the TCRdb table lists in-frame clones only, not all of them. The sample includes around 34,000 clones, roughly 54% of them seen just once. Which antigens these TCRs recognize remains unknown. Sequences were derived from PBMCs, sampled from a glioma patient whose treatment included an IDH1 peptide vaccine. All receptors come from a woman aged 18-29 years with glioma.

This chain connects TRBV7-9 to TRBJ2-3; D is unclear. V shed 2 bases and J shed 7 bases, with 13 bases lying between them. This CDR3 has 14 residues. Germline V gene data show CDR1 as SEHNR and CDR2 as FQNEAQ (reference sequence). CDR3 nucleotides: TGTGCCAGCAGCTTATACCCTGGCTTTCATACGCAGTATTTT. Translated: CASSLYPGFHTQYF.

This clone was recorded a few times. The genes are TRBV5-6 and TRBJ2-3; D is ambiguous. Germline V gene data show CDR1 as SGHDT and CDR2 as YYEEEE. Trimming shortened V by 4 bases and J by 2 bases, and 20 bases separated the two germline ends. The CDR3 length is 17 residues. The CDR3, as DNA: TGTGCCAGCAGCCACTTCAGAGTCCCCAAGCTCACAGATACGCAGTATTTT. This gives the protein CASSHFRVPKLTDTQYF.

The CDR3, as DNA: TGTGCCAGCAGCTTACGCCCGACAGGGGGCGGTCTCCTCTACAATGAGCAGTTCTTC. As protein: CASSLRPTGGGLLYNEQFF. The chain joins TRBV11-1 to TRBJ2-1; 10 nucleotides line up with TRBD1. J lost 3 bases, V lost 2 bases, and 13 bases had no gene match. CDR3 length equals 19 residues. CDR1 and CDR2 from the germline V gene are SGHAT and FQDESV (reference sequence).

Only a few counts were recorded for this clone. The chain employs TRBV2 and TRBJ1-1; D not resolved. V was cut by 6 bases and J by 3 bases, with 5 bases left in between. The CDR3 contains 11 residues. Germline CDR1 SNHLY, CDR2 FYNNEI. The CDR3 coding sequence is TGTGCCAGCAGGTACTACACTGAAGCTTTCTTT. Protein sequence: CASRYYTEAFF.

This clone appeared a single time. The CDR3 DNA sequence: TGTGCCAGCAGCTTATCCAGGAGCACTGAAGCTTTCTTT. It specifies CASSLSRSTEAFF. This sequence joins TRBV13 and TRBJ1-1; D ambiguous. The CDR3 is 13 residues long. Trimming stripped 2 bases from V and 4 bases from J, with 8 bases between. Germline V lookup: CDR1 PRHDT, CDR2 FYEKMQ (reference sequence).